A selection of T cell receptor beta chains follows, all from one sample in a study of T cells after yellow fever vaccination. MiXCR, run by TCRdb on the 5' RACE reads, gives a single entry per CDR3 protein. The table lists hundreds of thousands of distinct CDR3 sequences, around an eighth of them singletons. This sample comprised PBMCs, obtained on the day of the yellow fever booster vaccination. The receptors stem from a man between 25 and 39 years old who received the YFV17D yellow fever vaccine. CDR3s include the opening cysteine and the closing phenylalanine or tryptophan.

v_call: TRBV7-9
j_call: TRBJ2-1
cdr3_aa: CASSIGDPAWEQFF

v_call: TRBV29-1
j_call: TRBJ2-7
cdr3_aa: CSVGLGTGAGEQYF

v_call: TRBV19
j_call: TRBJ2-2
cdr3_aa: CASIRSAAANTGELFF

v_call: TRBV18
j_call: TRBJ2-7
cdr3_aa: CASSASEIYEQYF

v_call: TRBV4-2
j_call: TRBJ1-1
cdr3_aa: CASSQTWGNTEAFF

v_call: TRBV14
j_call: TRBJ2-3
cdr3_aa: CASSLRRGGITDTQYF

v_call: TRBV9
j_call: TRBJ2-2
cdr3_aa: CASSVGGRVIPGELFF

v_call: TRBV18
j_call: TRBJ1-1
cdr3_aa: CASSPGQGSEAFF

v_call: TRBV28
j_call: TRBJ1-6
cdr3_aa: CASSLSLHPFRTSYNSPLHF

v_call: TRBV9
j_call: TRBJ2-5
cdr3_aa: CASSGTSGYQETQYF